This T cell receptor (beta chain) was identified during a study of beta chain features in type 1 diabetes. The authors reverse transcribed all of the isolated RNA, so sequencing captured expressed TCRB transcripts. Sequenced by immunoSEQ multiplex PCR; TCRdb stores in-frame clones only, minus some. The sample has some 290,000 clones, 14% seen once; the top ten hold 0.017%. General observations from the study: All four CD4+ subsets from Type 1 diabetes patients carried moderately but significantly shorter TCRB CDR3s.

This clone was found a few times. The antigen is undetermined. The material sequenced was naive CD4+ T cells from blood. This receptor was identified in a man aged 25 to 45 with type 1 diabetes.

CDR3 nucleotide sequence: TGTGCCAGCAGTCTTGCTAGAGGGGAGCAGTTCTTC. It encodes CASSLARGEQFF. This chain connects TRBV28 to TRBJ2-1, with D possibly matching TRBD2 (5 bases). Per germline, CDR1 MDHEN and CDR2 SYDVKM. The CDR3 contains 12 residues. V dropped 5 bases and J dropped 10 bases, with 12 bases sitting between them.